These T cell receptor beta chains were read from a single sample in a study of CD8 T cells in ankylosing spondylitis. TCRdb itself ran the 5' RACE reads through MiXCR, one entry per CDR3 protein. This sample has a few hundred thousand distinct CDR3 sequences, with under 25% found just once. Sequenced sample: blood, either unsorted or a sorted T cell fraction (not recorded which). The source is a male donor with ankylosing spondylitis. The conserved cysteine and the conserved F or W are not part of the CDR3 here. A D gene is named only where the DNA matches it firmly.

J gene | V gene | D gene | CDR3 protein
TRBJ1-2 | TRBV3-1 | TRBD1 | ASSKGAGGGLGYGYT
TRBJ2-3 | TRBV7-8 | TRBD2 | ALGGSGTDTQY
TRBJ2-1 | TRBV9 | . | ASSVTSIFHEQF
TRBJ1-2 | TRBV6-1 | TRBD1 | ASLLGTGSGYT
TRBJ2-1 | TRBV12-3/TRBV12-4 | . | ASSSFQYEQF
TRBJ2-5 | TRBV6-1 | . | ASSDWAGKETQY
TRBJ2-2 | TRBV5-1 | TRBD2 | ASKLAGGPRGTGELF
TRBJ2-1 | TRBV7-2 | . | ASSPRQVAYNEQF
TRBJ2-5 | TRBV20-1 | TRBD2 | SLASGRAVVQETQY
TRBJ2-7 | TRBV24-1 | . | ATSVGGGEQY
TRBJ2-1 | TRBV7-3 | . | ASSLSRPGLAEQF
TRBJ1-4 | TRBV20-1 | . | TSRQGSEEKLF
TRBJ2-1 | TRBV5-1 | . | ASRRDGGYNEQF
TRBJ2-3 | TRBV6-1 | TRBD2 | ATGLALSTDTQY
TRBJ1-2 | TRBV5-6 | . | ASSLIQGPNYGYT
TRBJ2-3 | TRBV30 | . | AWSLGGSTDTQY
TRBJ2-1 | TRBV4-3 | TRBD2 | ASSLGYGGSSYNEQF
TRBJ1-5 | TRBV12-3/TRBV12-4 | . | ASSSQNSNQPQH
TRBJ2-3 | TRBV20-1 | TRBD2 | SARDRLAGYTDTQY
TRBJ2-7 | TRBV29-1 | TRBD1 | SVRGRDRAYEQY
TRBJ2-2 | TRBV7-2 | TRBD2 | ASSLQSGIDGELF
TRBJ1-5 | TRBV5-1 | . | ASSLGPDGSNQPQH
TRBJ1-4 | TRBV7-2 | TRBD1 | ASSRGQALNEKLF
TRBJ2-7 | TRBV6-1 | TRBD1 | ASSEMNRGAQY
TRBJ2-1 | TRBV6-4 | TRBD2 | ASSDTSGTYNEQF
TRBJ2-7 | TRBV29-1 | TRBD2 | SVVPGTSTTYEQY
TRBJ2-3 | TRBV12-5 | . | ASGLVRGRGFTDTQY
TRBJ2-5 | TRBV5-1 | . | ASSLVVDKETQY
TRBJ2-1 | TRBV6-4 | TRBD1 | ASTGGQGYNEQF
TRBJ2-1 | TRBV2 | . | ASTQGWRYNEQF
TRBJ2-7 | TRBV7-2 | TRBD2 | ASSTGLAGGTYEQY
TRBJ2-6 | TRBV20-1 | TRBD1 | SARGQGAPNVLT
TRBJ1-5 | TRBV12-3/TRBV12-4 | . | ASSPTGIQPQH
TRBJ1-2 | TRBV19 | . | ASSIKGPNYGYT
TRBJ2-1 | TRBV29-1 | TRBD2 | SVTGTSGNNEQF
TRBJ2-7 | TRBV24-1 | . | ATSDRAGTYEQY
TRBJ1-2 | TRBV12-3/TRBV12-4 | . | ASKLRQEPYGYT
TRBJ2-7 | TRBV6-5 | TRBD2 | ASSSLTSGNYEQY
TRBJ1-4 | TRBV7-9 | TRBD1 | ASSSYAEQGTREKLF
TRBJ2-5 | TRBV18 | . | ASSQREHETQY
TRBJ2-1 | TRBV7-9 | . | ASSYERGLSVYNEQF
TRBJ2-7 | TRBV5-6 | . | ASSPLDSDYEQY
TRBJ1-2 | TRBV10-3 | . | AIRERGLDYGYT
TRBJ2-7 | TRBV27 | TRBD1 | ASGKGTVNEQY
TRBJ2-3 | TRBV5-1 | TRBD2 | ASSSLLAGTDTQY
TRBJ2-5 | TRBV7-9 | . | ASSLGWTQY
TRBJ2-2 | TRBV3-1 | TRBD2 | ASSQVASGRFSTGELF
TRBJ1-1 | TRBV20-1 | . | SASFVPGRNTEAF
TRBJ2-4 | TRBV10-2 | TRBD2 | ASSESGAGGNIQY
TRBJ2-1 | TRBV10-3 | TRBD2 | AINPGTRGSRF
TRBJ2-7 | TRBV29-1 | . | SVVRGGGEQY
TRBJ2-1 | TRBV2 | . | ASSETATYNEQF
TRBJ2-1 | TRBV20-1 | . | SARRDNEQF